This TCR beta chain was identified during a study of OX40 agonist ivuxolimab in advanced cancers. Overall study: Among those treated, three patients had partial responses, one with hepatocellular carcinoma and two with cutaneous melanoma. Study-wide results and caveats: At 0.1 to 3.0 mg/kg, CD4+ and CD8+ blood T cells expanded clonally by week 6. In general, CD8+ T cells held more expanded clones than CD4+ did, on average.

In the case of this clone: Its antigen is still unknown.

The germline CDR1 and CDR2 sequences are SGHNT and YYREEE (reference sequence). V lost 4 bases to trimming and J lost 5 bases, with 10 bases between them. The CDR3 extends over 13 amino acids. This table comes from immunoSEQ multiplex PCR, and its TCRdb copy is limited to in-frame clones, with some not included. The sample has 100,000 to 150,000 clones; 80% to 95% are singletons. The receptor's source is an adult with an advanced solid tumor such as melanoma, head and neck, liver or kidney cancer. The chain is built from TRBV5-4 and TRBJ1-5; D is unresolved. The sample was CD4+ or CD8+ T cells sorted from blood, taken in a trial of the OX40 agonist ivuxolimab. The chain's CDR3 is CASSIDSYQPQHF. In DNA form, the CDR3 reads TGTGCCAGCAGCATAGACTCTTATCAGCCCCAGCATTTT.